Presented here are 20 T cell receptor beta chains from one specimen sequenced in a study of T cells in Graves' hyperthyroidism and ophthalmopathy. Authors of the study amplified TCR beta CDR3 regions from RNA transcripts. Using the HTBI primer set, a first-round RT-PCR was run on the TCR CDR3. From the multiplex PCR reads, TCRdb called clonotypes with MiXCR, one entry per CDR3 protein. The sample contains fewer than 900,000 distinct CDR3 sequences, under 20% of which appear only once. Specimen: blood. The receptor source for this set is a woman in her fifties or sixties with Graves' hyperthyroidism that later progressed to Graves' ophthalmopathy.

This rearrangement joins TRBV20-1 to TRBJ1-3; no firm D call. This CDR3 has 14 amino acids. Germline CDR1 reads DFQATT; CDR2 reads SNEGSKA (reference sequence). The germline V and J ends were trimmed by 0 bases and 3 bases, with 9 bases remaining between them. The CDR3 DNA is TGCAGTGCTAGAGATCCTAAGAGTGGAAACACCATATATTTT. As protein: CSARDPKSGNTIYF.

This clonotype was observed at least ten times. The chain is built from TRBV12-3 or TRBV12-4 and TRBJ1-5; TRBD1 agrees at 9 bases. This CDR3 is 17 amino acids long. Trimming took 6 bases from V and 3 from J; bases not matched to a gene: 12. CDR3 sequence reads: CASSPPRTGDDNQPQHF. The CDR3 bases are TGTGCCAGCAGCCCACCCAGGACAGGGGATGACAATCAGCCCCAGCATTTT.

The count of this clonotype is one. A much larger clone sits a single nucleotide away, making a read error possible. CDR3 sequence: CVSSFLQEDNEQFF. CDR3 nucleotide sequence: TGTGTCAGCAGTTTTTTACAGGAAGACAATGAGCAGTTCTTC. This chain links TRBV12-3 or TRBV12-4 with TRBJ2-1; a possible D gene is TRBD1 (5 bases). The CDR3 sequence is 14 residues long.

V and J are TRBV25-1 and TRBJ1-1; the D gene is possibly TRBD1 (5 bases). Per germline, CDR1 MGHDK and CDR2 SYGVNS. There are 12 residues in the CDR3. Trimming pared 6 bases from V and 6 bases from J, leaving 11 bases between. DNA for the CDR3: TGTGCCAGCAGCGCCAAGGGACCTGAAGCTTTCTTT. Protein sequence: CASSAKGPEAFF.

The chain uses TRBV5-4 and TRBJ1-1, with a possible D match to TRBD1 (5 bases). V was pared by 4 bases and J by 3 bases, with 13 bases between. Germline assignment: CDR1 SGHNT and CDR2 YYREEE (reference sequence). This CDR3 has 14 residues. The CDR3 DNA follows: TGTGCCAGCAGCACCGGGACGGCCTACACTGAAGCTTTCTTT. Its translation is CASSTGTAYTEAFF.

The chain recombines TRBV5-1 with TRBJ2-7, with D tentatively TRBD1 (6 bases). Trimming removed 7 bases from V and 0 bases from J, with 11 bases in between. This CDR3 spans 13 amino acids. CDR1 is SGHRS and CDR2 is YFSETQ in the germline V gene. DNA for the CDR3: TGCGCCAGCGGGACGGACAGCTCCTACGAGCAGTACTTC. As protein: CASGTDSSYEQYF.

There are a few counts of this clonotype. The chain has TRBV12-3 or TRBV12-4 and TRBJ2-2; the D gene is possibly TRBD1 (7 bases). V gave up 6 bases and J gave up 1 base, with 18 bases separating them. The length of the CDR3 is 17 residues. DNA for the CDR3: TGTGCCAGCAGGGCGGGACAGACCAAAGTGAACACCGGGGAGCTGTTTTTT. This gives the protein CASRAGQTKVNTGELFF.

The rearrangement links TRBV12-3 or TRBV12-4 to TRBJ2-3; maybe TRBD2 (5 bases). The CDR3 is 15 residues long. Trimming left V 3 bases short and J 4 bases short, with 14 bases between. CDR3 coding DNA: TGTGCCAGCAGTTTTAACCGGGGAGTTTCAGATACGCAGTATTTT. It codes for CASSFNRGVSDTQYF.

This clonotype was seen at least ten times. V is TRBV2 and J is TRBJ1-1; a weak D match, TRBD1 (6 bases). The CDR3 loop spans 14 amino acids. V was cut by 6 bases and J by 2 bases, with 13 bases left in between. The germline V gene encodes CDR1 SNHLY and CDR2 FYNNEI. CDR3 sequence reads: CASRSGTPNTEAFF. The CDR3 DNA reads as TGTGCCAGCAGGTCCGGGACACCAAACACTGAAGCTTTCTTT.

In its sample, this clonotype was seen many times. The V call is TRBV5-1, the J call TRBJ1-1; TRBD1 aligns across 10 bases. CDR3 size: 15 residues. Trimming at V came to 4 bases and at J to 4 bases, leaving 7 bases not matched to a gene. Germline CDR1 SGHRS, CDR2 YFSETQ. CDR3 sequence reads: CASSPLTGGGTEAFF. CDR3 nucleotides: TGCGCCAGCAGCCCGCTGACAGGGGGCGGCACTGAAGCTTTCTTT.

At least ten counts were recorded for this clonotype. The chain has TRBV13 and TRBJ1-2; no clear D. This CDR3 has 16 residues. With 5 bases removed from V and 7 bases from J, the gap between germline ends came to 23 bases. CDR1 is PRHDT, CDR2 FYEKMQ, per germline (reference sequence). As DNA, the CDR3 is TGTGCCAGCAGCCCCGGTGAGGCCCGGTGGGGAGGTGGCTACACCTTC. Encoded protein: CASSPGEARWGGGYTF.

This clonotype came up a few times. The J gene is TRBJ2-7, the V gene TRBV6-5; D perhaps matches TRBD2 (5 bases). In germline, CDR1 is MNHEY, CDR2 SVGAGI. The CDR3 covers 13 residues. V was cut by 2 bases and J by 2 bases, with 7 bases left in between. The CDR3 protein is CASSYERAYEQYF. CDR3 coding DNA: TGTGCCAGCAGTTACGAGAGGGCCTACGAGCAGTACTTC.

J is TRBJ2-2 and V is TRBV12-3 or TRBV12-4; D remains unclear. The germline V and J ends were trimmed by 1 base and 16 bases, with 16 bases remaining between them. The CDR3 has 13 residues. Here the CDR3 DNA reads TGTGCCAGCAGTTTAGGTCCACCGGGTGTGGAGTTTTTT. This codes for CASSLGPPGVEFF.

This clonotype has just a few counts. The chain carries TRBV20-1 and TRBJ2-5; D is possibly TRBD1 (6 bases). The germline V and J ends were trimmed by 0 bases and 5 bases, with 16 bases remaining between them. The CDR3 runs to 15 residues. Looked up from germline, CDR1 is DFQATT and CDR2 is SNEGSKA (reference sequence). The CDR3 loop is CSARDTAGARETQYF. CDR3 sequence (DNA): TGCAGTGCTAGAGATACGGCAGGGGCTCGGGAGACCCAGTACTTC.

This sequence joins TRBV14 and TRBJ2-7; weak D call: TRBD1 (6 bases). Trimming left V 2 bases short and J 6 bases short, with 14 bases between. CDR3 length equals 14 residues. Germline assignment: CDR1 SGHDN and CDR2 FVKESK. The CDR3 coding sequence is TGTGCCAGCAGCCAAAATCACAGGGCTGGCGAGCAGTACTTC. Translation: CASSQNHRAGEQYF.

CDR3 DNA: TGCGCCAGCAGCCAAGGGAGAGGGGGATCACAAGAGACCCAGTACTTC. As protein: CASSQGRGGSQETQYF. The chain uses TRBV4-1 and TRBJ2-5; possible D gene TRBD1, 6 bases. Per germline, CDR1 MGHRA and CDR2 YSYEKL. There are 16 residues in the CDR3. The V gene lost 1 base and the J gene lost 2 bases, with 14 bases spanning the gap.

V usage is TRBV4-1 and J usage is TRBJ1-6; D is ambiguous. Germline V CDR1 and CDR2: MGHRA, YSYEKL. The V gene lost 0 bases and the J gene lost 7 bases, with 10 bases spanning the gap. This CDR3 spans 15 amino acids. The CDR3 sequence is CASSQDLGINSPLHF. CDR3 nucleotides: TGCGCCAGCAGCCAAGATCTGGGGATCAATTCACCCCTCCACTTT.

This clonotype was recorded many times. The genes are TRBV4-1 and TRBJ1-2; tentative D call: TRBD1 (6 bases). Trimming removed 1 base from V and 2 bases from J, with 11 bases in between. From germline, CDR1 is MGHRA and CDR2 YSYEKL. The CDR3 has 15 amino acids. CDR3 coding DNA: TGCGCCAGCAGCCAAGCGGCAGGGGTAAACTATGGCTACACCTTC. It encodes CASSQAAGVNYGYTF.

This clonotype was seen many times. The rearrangement joins TRBV5-1 to TRBJ2-5; TRBD2 matches at 10 bases. The CDR3 consists of 18 residues. J lost 4 bases, V lost 0 bases, and 12 bases had no gene match. CDR1 is SGHRS and CDR2 is YFSETQ in the germline V gene. The CDR3 is CASSLAGLADVRGETQYF. The CDR3 bases are TGCGCCAGCAGCTTGGCCGGACTAGCGGACGTTCGGGGAGAGACCCAGTACTTC.

This clonotype was counted at least ten times. This chain uses TRBV12-3 or TRBV12-4 with TRBJ1-4; a possible D gene is TRBD1 (5 bases). The CDR3 is 15 residues long. Trimming took off 3 bases at V and 0 bases at J, with 8 bases between the two ends. The DNA of the CDR3 is TGTGCCAGCAGTTTGGGGGATGCAACTAATGAAAAACTGTTTTTT. It encodes CASSLGDATNEKLFF.